This T cell receptor beta chain was profiled in a study of OX40 agonist ivuxolimab in advanced cancers. Across the whole study: Ivuxolimab is a fully human IgG2 antibody that activates OX40 (CD134). At doses from 0.01 to 10 mg/kg, patients were given intravenous ivuxolimab every 2 weeks.

Measured with immunoSEQ multiplex PCR; TCRdb has only the in-frame clones, and not every one. Of about 70,000 clones in the sample, roughly 88% were seen once. Germline V gives CDR1 LNHDA, CDR2 SQIVND (reference sequence). The germline V and J ends were trimmed by 0 bases and 3 bases, with 11 bases remaining between them. The CDR3 runs 15 residues. This receptor was identified in an adult with an advanced solid tumor such as melanoma, head and neck, liver or kidney cancer. The sample consisted of CD4+ or CD8+ T cells sorted from blood, taken in a trial of the OX40 agonist ivuxolimab. This chain joins TRBV19 and TRBJ1-1; no clear D gene. In nucleotides, the CDR3 is TGTGCCAGTAGTATAGATCGGCCGGGTTACACTGAAGCTTTCTTT. As protein: CASSIDRPGYTEAFF.